This section outlines one T cell receptor beta chain sequence together with its context. The CDR3 has 15 amino acids. V shed 0 bases and J shed 7 bases, with 17 bases lying between them. The germline CDR1 and CDR2 sequences are SGHDT and YYEEEE. Original processing methods: Researchers report that nucleated cell counts were estimated from reference gene primer amplification. TCRdb's table, derived via immunoSEQ multiplex PCR, lists solely in-frame clones and lacks some. That table supplies the V and J calls and clone size; D and trimming were determined from the DNA. The repertoire holds about 240,000 clones, with approximately 83% as singletons. The data were obtained in a study of blood T cell repertoires in COVID-19. Study-wide background: T cells, B-cell-depleted T cells, or PBMCs provided the cDNA or gDNA that served as material.

The sample comprised peripheral blood. The TCR was taken from a woman in her thirties who had recovered from COVID-19. V and J are TRBV5-6 and TRBJ2-7; D is undetermined. The CDR3 coding sequence is TGTGCCAGCAGCTTGGGACTCCACTCTACGATTGAGCAGTACTTC. Its translation: CASSLGLHSTIEQYF.